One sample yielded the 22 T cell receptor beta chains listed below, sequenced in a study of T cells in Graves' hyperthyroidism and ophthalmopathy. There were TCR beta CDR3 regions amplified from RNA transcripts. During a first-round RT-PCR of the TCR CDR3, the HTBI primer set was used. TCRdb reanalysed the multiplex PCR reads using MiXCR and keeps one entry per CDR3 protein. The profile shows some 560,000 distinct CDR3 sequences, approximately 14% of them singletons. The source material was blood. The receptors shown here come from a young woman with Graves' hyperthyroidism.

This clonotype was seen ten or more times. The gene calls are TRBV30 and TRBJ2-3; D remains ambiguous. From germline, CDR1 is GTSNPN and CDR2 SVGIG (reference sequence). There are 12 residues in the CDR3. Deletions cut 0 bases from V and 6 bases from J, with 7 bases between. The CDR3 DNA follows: TGTGCCTGGAGTGTGCTGGAGGATACGCAGTATTTT. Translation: CAWSVLEDTQYF.

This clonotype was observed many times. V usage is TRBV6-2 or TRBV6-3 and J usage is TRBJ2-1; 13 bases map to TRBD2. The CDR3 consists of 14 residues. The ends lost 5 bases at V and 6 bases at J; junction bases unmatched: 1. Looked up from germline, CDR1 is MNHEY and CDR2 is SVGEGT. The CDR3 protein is CASSRTSGSNEQFF. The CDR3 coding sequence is TGTGCCAGCAGTCGGACTAGCGGGAGCAATGAGCAGTTCTTC.

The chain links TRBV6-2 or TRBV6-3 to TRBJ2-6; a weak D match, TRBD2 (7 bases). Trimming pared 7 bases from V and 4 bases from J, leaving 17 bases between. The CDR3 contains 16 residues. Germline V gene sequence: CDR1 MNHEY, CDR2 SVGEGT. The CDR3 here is CASTRGGKYGANVLTF. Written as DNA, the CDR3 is TGTGCCAGCACCAGGGGAGGGAAATACGGGGCCAACGTCCTGACTTTC.

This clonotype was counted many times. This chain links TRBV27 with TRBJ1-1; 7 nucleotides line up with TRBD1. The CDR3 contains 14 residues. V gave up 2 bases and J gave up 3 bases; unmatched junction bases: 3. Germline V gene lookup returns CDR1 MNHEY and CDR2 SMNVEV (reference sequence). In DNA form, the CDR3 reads TGTGCCAGCAGTTTACAGGGGGAAGACACTGAAGCTTTCTTT. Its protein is CASSLQGEDTEAFF.

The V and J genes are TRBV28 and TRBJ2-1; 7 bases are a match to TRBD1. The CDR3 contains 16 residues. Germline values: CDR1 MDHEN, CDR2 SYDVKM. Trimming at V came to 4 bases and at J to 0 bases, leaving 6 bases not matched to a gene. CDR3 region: CASSSPTGLSYNEQFF. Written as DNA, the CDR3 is TGTGCCAGCAGTTCCCCGACAGGGCTCTCCTACAATGAGCAGTTCTTC.

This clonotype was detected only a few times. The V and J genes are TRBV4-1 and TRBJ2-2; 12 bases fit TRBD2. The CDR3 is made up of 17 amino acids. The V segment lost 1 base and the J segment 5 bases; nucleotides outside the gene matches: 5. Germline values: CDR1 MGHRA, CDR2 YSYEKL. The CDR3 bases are TGCGCCAGCAGCCAAGCTCCCGGACTAGCGGGAACCGGGGAGCTGTTTTTT. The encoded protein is CASSQAPGLAGTGELFF.

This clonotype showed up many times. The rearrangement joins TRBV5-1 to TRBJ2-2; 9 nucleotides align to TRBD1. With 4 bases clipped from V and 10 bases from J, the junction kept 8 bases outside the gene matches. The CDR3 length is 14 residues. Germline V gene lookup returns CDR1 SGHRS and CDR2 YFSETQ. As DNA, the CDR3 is TGCGCCAGCAGCCTGGGACAGGGAAGGGAGGAGCTGTTTTTT. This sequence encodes CASSLGQGREELFF. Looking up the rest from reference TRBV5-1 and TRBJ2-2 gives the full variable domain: KAGVTQTPRYLIKTRGQQVTLSCSPISGHRSVSWYQQTPGQGLQFLFEYFSETQRNKGNFPGRFSGRQFSNSRSEMNVSTLELGDSALYLCASSLGQGREELFFGEGSRLTVL.

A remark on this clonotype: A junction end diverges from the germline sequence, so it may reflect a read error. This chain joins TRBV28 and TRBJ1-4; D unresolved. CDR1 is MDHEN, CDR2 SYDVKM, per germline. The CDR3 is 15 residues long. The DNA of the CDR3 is TGTGCCAGCAGTATATGGAGGGCAACTAATGAAAAACTGTTTTTT. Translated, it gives CASSIWRATNEKLFF.

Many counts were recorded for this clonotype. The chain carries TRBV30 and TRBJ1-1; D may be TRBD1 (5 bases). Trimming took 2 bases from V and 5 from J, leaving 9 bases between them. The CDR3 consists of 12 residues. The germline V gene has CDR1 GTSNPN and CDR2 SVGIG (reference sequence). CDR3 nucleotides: TGTGCCTGGAGTAGGCAGGGAACTGAAGCTTTCTTT. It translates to CAWSRQGTEAFF. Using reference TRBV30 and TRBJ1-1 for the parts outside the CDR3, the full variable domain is SQTIHQWPATLVQPVGSPLSLECTVEGTSNPNLYWYRQAAGRGLQLLFYSVGIGQISSEVPQNLSASRPQDRQFILSSKKLLLSDSGFYLCAWSRQGTEAFFGQGTRLTVV.

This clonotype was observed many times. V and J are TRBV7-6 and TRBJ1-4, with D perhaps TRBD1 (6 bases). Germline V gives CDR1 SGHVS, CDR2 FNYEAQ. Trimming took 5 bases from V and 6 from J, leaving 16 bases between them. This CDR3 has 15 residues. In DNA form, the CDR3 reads TGTGCCAGCAGCCCCCGGGCCCCAGGGGATGAAAAACTGTTTTTT. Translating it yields CASSPRAPGDEKLFF. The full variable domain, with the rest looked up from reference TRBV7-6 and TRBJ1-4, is GAGVSQSPRYKVTKRGQDVALRCDPISGHVSLYWYRQALGQGPEFLTYFNYEAQQDKSGLPNDRFSAERPEGSISTLTIQRTEQRDSAMYRCASSPRAPGDEKLFFGSGTQLSVL.

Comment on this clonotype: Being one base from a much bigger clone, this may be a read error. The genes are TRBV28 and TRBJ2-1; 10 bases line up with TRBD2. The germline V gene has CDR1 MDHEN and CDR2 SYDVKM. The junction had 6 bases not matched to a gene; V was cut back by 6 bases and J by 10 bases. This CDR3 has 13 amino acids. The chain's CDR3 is CASRTGTSVEQFF. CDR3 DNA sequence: TGTGCCAGCAGAACCGGGACTAGCGTCGAGCAGTTCTTC.

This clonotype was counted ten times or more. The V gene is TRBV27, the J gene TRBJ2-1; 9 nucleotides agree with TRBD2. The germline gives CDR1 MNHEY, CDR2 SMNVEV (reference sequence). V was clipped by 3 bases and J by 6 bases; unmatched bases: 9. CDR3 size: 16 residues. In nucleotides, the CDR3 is TGTGCCAGCAGTTTGACTGGACTAGCGTTCGGCAATGAGCAGTTCTTC. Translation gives CASSLTGLAFGNEQFF.

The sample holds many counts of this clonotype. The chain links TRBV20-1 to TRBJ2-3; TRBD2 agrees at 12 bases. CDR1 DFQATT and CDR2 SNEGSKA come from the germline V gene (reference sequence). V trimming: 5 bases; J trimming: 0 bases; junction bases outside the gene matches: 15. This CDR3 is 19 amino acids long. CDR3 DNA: TGCAGTGCTCCTCAAATTCTAGCGGGAGGGCCCATTAGCACAGATACGCAGTATTTT. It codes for CSAPQILAGGPISTDTQYF.

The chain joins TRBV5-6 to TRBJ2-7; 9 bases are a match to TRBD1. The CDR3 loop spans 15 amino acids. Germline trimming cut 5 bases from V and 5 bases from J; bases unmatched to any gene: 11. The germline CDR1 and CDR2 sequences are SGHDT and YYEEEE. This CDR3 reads CASSPTGGYLDEQYF. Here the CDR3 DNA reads TGTGCCAGCAGTCCGACAGGGGGATACCTCGACGAGCAGTACTTC. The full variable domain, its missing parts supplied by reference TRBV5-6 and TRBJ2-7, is DAGVTQSPTHLIKTRGQQVTLRCSPKSGHDTVSWYQQALGQGPQFIFQYYEEEERQRGNFPDRFSGHQFPNYSSELNVNALLLGDSALYLCASSPTGGYLDEQYFGPGTRLTVT.

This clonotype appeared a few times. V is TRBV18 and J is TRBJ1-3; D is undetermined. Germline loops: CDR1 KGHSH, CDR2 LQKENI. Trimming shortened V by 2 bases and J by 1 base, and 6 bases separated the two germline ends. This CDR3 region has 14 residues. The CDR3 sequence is CASSPNGSGNTIYF. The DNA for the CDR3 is TGTGCCAGCTCACCAAATGGGTCTGGAAACACCATATATTTT.

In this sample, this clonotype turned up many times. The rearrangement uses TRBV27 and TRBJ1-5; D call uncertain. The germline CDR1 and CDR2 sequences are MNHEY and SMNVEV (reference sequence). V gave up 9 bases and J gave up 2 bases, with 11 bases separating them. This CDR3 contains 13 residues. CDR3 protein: CASTRKGNQPQHF. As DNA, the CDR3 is TGTGCCAGTACACGGAAGGGCAATCAGCCCCAGCATTTT.

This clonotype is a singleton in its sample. For the CDR3, the DNA is TGTGCCAGCAGCTCCACTAGCGGGAGATTAGAGACCCAGTACTTC. This gives the protein CASSSTSGRLETQYF. The chain carries TRBV7-2 and TRBJ2-5, with 11 bases identical to TRBD2. The CDR3 runs to 15 residues. Germline V gene sequence: CDR1 SGHTA, CDR2 FQGNSA. The ends lost 4 bases at V and 4 bases at J; junction bases unmatched: 5.

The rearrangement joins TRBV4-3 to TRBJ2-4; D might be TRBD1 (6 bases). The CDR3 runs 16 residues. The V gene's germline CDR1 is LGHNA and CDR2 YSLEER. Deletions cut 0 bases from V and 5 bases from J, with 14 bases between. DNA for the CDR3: TGCGCCAGCAGCCAAGATTGGGGGCGCGGCGAAAACATTCAGTACTTC. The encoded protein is CASSQDWGRGENIQYF.

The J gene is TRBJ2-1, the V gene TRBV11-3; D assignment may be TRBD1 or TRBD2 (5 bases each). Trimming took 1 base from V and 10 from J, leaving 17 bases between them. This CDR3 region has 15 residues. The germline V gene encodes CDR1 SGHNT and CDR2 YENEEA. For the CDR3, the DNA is TGTGCCAGCAGCTTAGGACGGGTCTTTGGGGACGAGCAGTTCTTC. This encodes CASSLGRVFGDEQFF.

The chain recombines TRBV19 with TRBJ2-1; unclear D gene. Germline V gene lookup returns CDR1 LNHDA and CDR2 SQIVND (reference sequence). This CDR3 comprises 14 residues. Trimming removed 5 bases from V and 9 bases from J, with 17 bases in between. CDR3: CASSPRRAGVEQFF. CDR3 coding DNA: TGTGCCAGTAGTCCACGACGGGCCGGTGTTGAGCAGTTCTTC.

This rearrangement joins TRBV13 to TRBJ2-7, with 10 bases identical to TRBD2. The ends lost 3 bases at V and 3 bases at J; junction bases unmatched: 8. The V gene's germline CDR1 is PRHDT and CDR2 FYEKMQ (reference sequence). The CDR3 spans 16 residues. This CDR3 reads CASSLGTSANGYEQYF. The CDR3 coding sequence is TGTGCCAGCAGCTTGGGGACTAGCGCCAACGGCTACGAGCAGTACTTC.

CDR3 bases: TGTGCCAGCTCACCAGGGACTAGCGGAGTAGCCAAAAACATTCAGTACTTC. Encoded protein: CASSPGTSGVAKNIQYF. This rearrangement joins TRBV18 to TRBJ2-4; 11 nucleotides line up with TRBD2. Germline CDR1 is KGHSH and CDR2 is LQKENI. This CDR3 is 17 amino acids long. With 2 bases clipped from V and 0 bases from J, the junction kept 3 bases outside the gene matches.